A selection of T cell receptor beta chains follows, all from one sample in a study of T cell repertoires in cytomegalovirus infection. TCRdb reanalysed the reads using MiXCR and keeps one entry per CDR3 protein. Among 100,000 to 120,000 distinct CDR3 sequences, roughly 30% were seen once, and the ten largest hold roughly two fifths. What these receptors recognize is not known. Sequenced here: CD8+ T cells from cultured PBMCs, sampled from culture after CMV antigen stimulation. These receptors all stem from a human donor in good health (CMV status not recorded). Some clones in this sample may be carry-over from other donors' samples. The CDR3 runs from the conserved cysteine through the conserved F or W. Each record gives: V gene, J gene, clone size, D gene, CDR3 protein, CDR3 DNA. A D gene is named only where the DNA matches it firmly. Clone size, where shown, is once, few, many, or a class for clones that have expanded.

TRBV20-1	TRBJ2-2	many	TRBD2	CSARIFAGGNTGELFF	TGCAGTGCTAGGATTTTTGCGGGGGGGAACACCGGGGAGCTGTTTTTT
TRBV20-1	TRBJ1-4	NA	NA	CSARGLSSTRAVEEEKLFF	TGCAGTGCTCGAGGACTATCCTCCACTAGGGCAGTGGAAGAGGAAAAACTGTTTTTT
TRBV7-2	TRBJ1-2	few	NA	CASSAGWTAVVGYTF	TGTGCCAGCAGCGCAGGGTGGACGGCCGTTGTGGGCTACACCTTC
TRBV10-3	TRBJ2-3	few	TRBD1	CAIGTAYQKSTDTQYF	TGTGCCATCGGGACAGCCTACCAAAAAAGCACAGATACGCAGTATTTT
TRBV7-9	TRBJ2-3	NA	TRBD2	CASRSIAGDETDTQYF	TGTGCCAGCAGATCCATAGCGGGGGACGAAACAGATACGCAGTATTTT
TRBV27	TRBJ1-2	many	NA	CASFGGYGYTF	TGTGCCAGCTTCGGGGGCTATGGCTACACCTTC
TRBV28	TRBJ2-7	many	NA	CASSFYPFTWNLYEQYF	TGTGCCAGCAGTTTCTACCCATTCACCTGGAATCTCTACGAGCAGTACTTC
TRBV7-6	TRBJ1-5	many	NA	CASSSGVLPNQPQHF	TGTGCCAGCAGTTCGGGGGTCCTCCCCAATCAGCCCCAGCATTTT
TRBV28	TRBJ2-5	NA	NA	CASSPPGQAGETQYF	TGTGCCAGCAGTCCCCCGGGTCAGGCGGGGGAGACCCAGTACTTC
TRBV5-1	TRBJ1-4	NA	NA	CASRAGANEKLFF	TGCGCCAGCAGGGCGGGGGCGAATGAAAAACTGTTTTTT
TRBV7-2	TRBJ2-1	NA	TRBD1	CASSGTGGASDEQFF	TGTGCCAGCAGCGGGACAGGGGGCGCGAGCGATGAGCAGTTCTTC
TRBV7-9	TRBJ1-4	many	NA	CASSREGSKLFF	TGTGCCAGCAGCCGCGAAGGGTCGAAACTGTTTTTT
TRBV7-4	TRBJ2-1	few	NA	CASSYGTFSSYNEQFF	TGTGCCAGCAGCTACGGGACCTTTAGCTCCTACAATGAGCAGTTCTTC
TRBV12-3/TRBV12-4	TRBJ1-5	NA	NA	CASSPGQWDQPQHF	TGTGCCAGCAGCCCCGGACAGTGGGACCAGCCCCAGCATTTT
TRBV7-2	TRBJ2-7	NA	NA	CASRSGAGEVHEQYF	TGTGCCAGCAGGTCAGGGGCAGGTGAAGTCCACGAGCAGTACTTC
TRBV6-6	TRBJ2-5	NA	TRBD2	CASSLGEGETQYF	TGTGCCAGCAGTTTGGGGGAGGGGGAGACCCAGTACTTC
TRBV5-5	TRBJ1-2	NA	NA	CASSLFSDVRPGGYTF	TGTGCCAGCAGCTTATTCTCTGACGTTCGTCCCGGGGGCTACACCTTC
TRBV11-2	TRBJ2-2	many	NA	CASSYDPTGTGELFF	TGTGCCAGCAGCTACGACCCGACGGGAACCGGGGAGCTGTTTTTT
TRBV4-1	TRBJ2-1	NA	TRBD2	CASSQQTWAGGSYNEQFF	TGCGCCAGCAGCCAACAAACTTGGGCGGGGGGCTCCTACAATGAGCAGTTCTTC
TRBV28	TRBJ2-3	NA	TRBD2	CASSVELAGASTDTQYF	TGTGCCAGCAGTGTTGAACTAGCGGGGGCTAGCACAGATACGCAGTATTTT
TRBV7-8	TRBJ1-1	NA	NA	CASSFLRGANTEAFF	TGTGCCAGCAGCTTTCTTCGGGGGGCGAACACTGAAGCTTTCTTT
TRBV11-2	TRBJ2-7	NA	TRBD1	CASSLEGQGPLEQYF	TGTGCCAGCAGCTTAGAAGGACAGGGCCCTCTCGAGCAGTACTTC
TRBV7-8	TRBJ1-2	many	TRBD1	CASSVTGTGYYGYTF	TGTGCCAGCAGCGTGACCGGGACAGGGTACTATGGCTACACCTTC
TRBV7-6	TRBJ1-6	NA	NA	CASSPAGDPLHF	TGTGCCAGCAGCCCGGCGGGGGACCCCCTCCACTTT
TRBV29-1	TRBJ1-1	NA	TRBD1	CSANRGSMNTEAFF	TGCAGCGCTAACAGGGGATCGATGAACACTGAAGCTTTCTTT
TRBV27	TRBJ2-7	few	TRBD1	CASSGQGAAYEQYF	TGTGCCAGCAGTGGACAGGGGGCGGCCTACGAGCAGTACTTC
TRBV7-8	TRBJ2-7	many	NA	CASSYSGYSYEQYF	TGTGCCAGCAGCTACTCAGGGTACTCCTACGAGCAGTACTTC
TRBV10-3	TRBJ2-3	few	TRBD1	CAISDRPGQGFTDTQYF	TGTGCCATCAGTGATCGCCCGGGACAGGGCTTTACAGATACGCAGTATTTT
TRBV7-2	TRBJ2-7	NA	TRBD2	CASSLARAPSGGGGMYF	TGTGCCAGCAGCTTAGCTAGAGCCCCTAGCGGGGGGGGGGGCATGTACTTC
TRBV12-3/TRBV12-4	TRBJ2-3	many	NA	CASSIRLVHPSTDTQYF	TGTGCCAGCAGTATAAGACTAGTGCATCCGAGCACAGATACGCAGTATTTT
TRBV15	TRBJ2-5	NA	NA	CATSPGVDIYQETQYF	TGTGCCACCAGCCCAGGGGTGGACATTTACCAAGAGACCCAGTACTTC
TRBV12-3/TRBV12-4	TRBJ1-2	NA	NA	CASSPPGALYYGYTF	TGTGCCAGCAGCCCGCCCGGGGCCCTTTACTATGGCTACACCTTC
TRBV5-6	TRBJ1-1	NA	NA	CASSPEVRMNTEAFF	TGTGCCAGCAGCCCTGAGGTCCGGATGAACACTGAAGCTTTCTTT
TRBV7-3	TRBJ2-2	NA	NA	CASSLKAGPTHTGELFF	TGTGCCAGCAGCTTAAAGGCTGGACCGACCCACACCGGGGAGCTGTTTTTT
TRBV7-4	TRBJ2-5	few	TRBD2	CASSPGLAGEETQYF	TGTGCCAGCAGCCCGGGACTAGCGGGCGAAGAGACCCAGTACTTC
TRBV7-6	TRBJ1-2	few	NA	CASSLPSAGVLGYTF	TGTGCCAGCAGCTTACCGTCTGCAGGGGTGCTCGGCTACACCTTC
TRBV11-2	TRBJ1-2	NA	TRBD1	CASSQTGGIGYGYTF	TGTGCCAGCAGCCAAACAGGGGGGATTGGCTATGGCTACACCTTC
TRBV4-1	TRBJ1-1	NA	NA	CASSKTGGVGTEAFF	TGCGCCAGCAGTAAGACAGGAGGGGTGGGCACTGAAGCTTTCTTT
TRBV6-5	TRBJ1-1	NA	NA	CASIPSGRYTEAFF	TGTGCCAGCATTCCCTCAGGGAGATACACTGAAGCTTTCTTT
TRBV5-1	TRBJ1-6	NA	NA	CASSLDAKPPLHF	TGCGCCAGCAGCTTGGACGCAAAACCACCCCTCCACTTT
TRBV11-2	TRBJ1-2	few	NA	CASSYTSLRASFYGYTF	TGTGCCAGCAGCTACACCTCCCTTCGGGCCTCATTCTATGGCTACACCTTC
TRBV10-3	TRBJ2-3	NA	TRBD2	CATPGLAGGPATDTQYF	TGTGCCACCCCGGGGCTAGCGGGGGGTCCCGCCACAGATACGCAGTATTTT
TRBV7-8	TRBJ2-1	few	TRBD2	CASSPRSSGDYNEQFF	TGTGCCAGCAGCCCGCGGAGTAGCGGGGACTACAATGAGCAGTTCTTC
TRBV10-3	TRBJ1-1	few	NA	CATEQRPNTEAFF	TGTGCCACAGAACAGCGACCGAACACTGAAGCTTTCTTT